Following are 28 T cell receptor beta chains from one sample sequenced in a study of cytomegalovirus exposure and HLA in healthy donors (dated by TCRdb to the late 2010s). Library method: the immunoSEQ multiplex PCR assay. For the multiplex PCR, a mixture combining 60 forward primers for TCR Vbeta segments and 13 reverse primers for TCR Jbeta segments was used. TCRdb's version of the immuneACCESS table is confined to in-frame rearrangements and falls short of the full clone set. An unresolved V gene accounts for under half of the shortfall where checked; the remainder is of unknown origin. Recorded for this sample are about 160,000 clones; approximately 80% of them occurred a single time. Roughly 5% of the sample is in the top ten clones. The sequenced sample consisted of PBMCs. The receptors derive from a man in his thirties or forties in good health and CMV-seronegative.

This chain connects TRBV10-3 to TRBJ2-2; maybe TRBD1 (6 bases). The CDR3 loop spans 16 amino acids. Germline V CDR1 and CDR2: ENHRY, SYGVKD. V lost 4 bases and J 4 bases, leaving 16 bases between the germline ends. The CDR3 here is CAISGGQGGATGELFF. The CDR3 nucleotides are TGTGCCATCAGTGGGGGGCAGGGTGGGGCCACCGGGGAGCTGTTTTTT.

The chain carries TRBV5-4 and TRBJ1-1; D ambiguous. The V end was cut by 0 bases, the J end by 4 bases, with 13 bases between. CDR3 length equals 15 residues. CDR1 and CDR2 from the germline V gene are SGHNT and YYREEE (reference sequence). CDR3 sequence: CASSLAEGLPTEAFF. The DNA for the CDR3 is TGTGCCAGCAGCTTGGCCGAGGGATTGCCCACTGAAGCTTTCTTT.

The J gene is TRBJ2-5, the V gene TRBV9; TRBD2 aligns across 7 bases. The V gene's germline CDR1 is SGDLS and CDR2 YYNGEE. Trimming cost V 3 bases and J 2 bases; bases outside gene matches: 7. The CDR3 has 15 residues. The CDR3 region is CASSGRLADQETQYF. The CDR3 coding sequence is TGTGCCAGCAGCGGGCGGCTAGCGGATCAAGAGACCCAGTACTTC.

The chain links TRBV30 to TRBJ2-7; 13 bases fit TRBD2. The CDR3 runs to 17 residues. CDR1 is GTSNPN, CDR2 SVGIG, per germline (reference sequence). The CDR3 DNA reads TGTGCAAGTAGGGGGGGACTAGCGGGACCAGCACACTACGAGCAGTACTTC. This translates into CASRGGLAGPAHYEQYF.

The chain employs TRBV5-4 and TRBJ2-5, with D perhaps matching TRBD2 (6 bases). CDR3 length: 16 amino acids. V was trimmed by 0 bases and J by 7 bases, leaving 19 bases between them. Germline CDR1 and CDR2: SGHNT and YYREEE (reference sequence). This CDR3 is CASSLVHRGGRGTQYF. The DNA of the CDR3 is TGTGCCAGCAGCTTGGTACACCGGGGAGGACGAGGGACCCAGTACTTC. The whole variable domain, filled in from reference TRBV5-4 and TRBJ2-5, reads ETGVTQSPTHLIKTRGQQVTLRCSSQSGHNTVSWYQQALGQGPQFIFQYYREEENGRGNFPPRFSGLQFPNYSSELNVNALELDDSALYLCASSLVHRGGRGTQYFGPGTRLLVL.

This chain's CDR3 is CASSQEISSSYEQYF. The CDR3 DNA reads as TGTGCCAGCAGCCAAGAAATTAGCAGTTCCTACGAGCAGTACTTC. The chain has TRBV4-2 and TRBJ2-7; D ambiguous. CDR1 is LGHNA, CDR2 YNFKEQ, per germline. V shed 0 bases and J shed 1 base, with 10 bases lying between them. This CDR3 is built from 15 residues.

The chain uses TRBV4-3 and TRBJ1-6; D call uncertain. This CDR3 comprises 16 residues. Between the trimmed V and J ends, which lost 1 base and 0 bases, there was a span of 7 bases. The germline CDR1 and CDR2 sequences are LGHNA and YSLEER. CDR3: CASSQALSSYNSPLHF. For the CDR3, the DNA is TGCGCCAGCAGCCAAGCCCTAAGCTCCTATAATTCACCCCTCCACTTT.

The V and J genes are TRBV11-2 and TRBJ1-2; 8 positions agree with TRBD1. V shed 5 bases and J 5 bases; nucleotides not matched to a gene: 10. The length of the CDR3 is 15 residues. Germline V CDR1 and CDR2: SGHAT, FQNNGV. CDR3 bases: TGTGCCAGCAGCCCTTCGACAGGGGCCCTTTATGGCTACACCTTC. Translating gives CASSPSTGALYGYTF.

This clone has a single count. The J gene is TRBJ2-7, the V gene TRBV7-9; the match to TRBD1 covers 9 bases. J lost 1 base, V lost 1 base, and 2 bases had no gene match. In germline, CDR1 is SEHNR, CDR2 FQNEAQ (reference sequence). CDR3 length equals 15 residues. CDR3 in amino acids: CASSLGDRVSYEQYF. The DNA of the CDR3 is TGTGCCAGCAGCTTAGGGGACAGGGTTTCCTACGAGCAGTACTTC.

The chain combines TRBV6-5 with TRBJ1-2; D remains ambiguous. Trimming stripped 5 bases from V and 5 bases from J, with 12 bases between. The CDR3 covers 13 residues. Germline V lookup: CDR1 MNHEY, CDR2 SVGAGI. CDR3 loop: CASSPGQNYGYTF. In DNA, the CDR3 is TGTGCCAGCAGTCCTGGGCAGAATTATGGCTACACCTTC.

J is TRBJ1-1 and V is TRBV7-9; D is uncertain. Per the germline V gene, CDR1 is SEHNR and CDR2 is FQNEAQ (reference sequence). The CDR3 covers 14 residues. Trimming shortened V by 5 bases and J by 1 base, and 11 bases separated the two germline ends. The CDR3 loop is CASSPAGPNTEAFF. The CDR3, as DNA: TGTGCCAGCAGCCCCGCTGGGCCGAACACTGAAGCTTTCTTT.

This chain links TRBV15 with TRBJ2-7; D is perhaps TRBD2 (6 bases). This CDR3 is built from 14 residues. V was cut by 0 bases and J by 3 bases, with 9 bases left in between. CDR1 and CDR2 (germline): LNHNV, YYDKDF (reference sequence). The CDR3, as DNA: TGTGCCACCAGCAGAGATAGGGGAGGCTACGAGCAGTACTTC. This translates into CATSRDRGGYEQYF.

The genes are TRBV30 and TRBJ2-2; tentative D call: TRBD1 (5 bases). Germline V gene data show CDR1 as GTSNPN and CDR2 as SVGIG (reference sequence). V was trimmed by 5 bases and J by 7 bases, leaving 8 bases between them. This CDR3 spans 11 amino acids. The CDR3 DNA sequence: TGTGCCTGGCAGGGAAGCGGGGAGCTGTTTTTT. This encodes CAWQGSGELFF.

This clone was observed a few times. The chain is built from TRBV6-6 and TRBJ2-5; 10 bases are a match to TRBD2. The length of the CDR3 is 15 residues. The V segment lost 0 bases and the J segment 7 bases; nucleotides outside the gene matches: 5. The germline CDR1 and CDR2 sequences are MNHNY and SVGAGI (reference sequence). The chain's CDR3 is CASSYSPASGRTQYF. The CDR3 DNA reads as TGTGCCAGCAGTTACTCTCCGGCTAGCGGGAGGACCCAGTACTTC.

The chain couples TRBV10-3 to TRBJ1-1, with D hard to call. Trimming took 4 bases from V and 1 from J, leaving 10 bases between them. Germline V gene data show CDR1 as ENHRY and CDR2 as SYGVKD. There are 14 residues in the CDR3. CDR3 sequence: CAISGREPNTEAFF. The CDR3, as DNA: TGTGCCATCAGTGGCCGGGAGCCGAACACTGAAGCTTTCTTT.

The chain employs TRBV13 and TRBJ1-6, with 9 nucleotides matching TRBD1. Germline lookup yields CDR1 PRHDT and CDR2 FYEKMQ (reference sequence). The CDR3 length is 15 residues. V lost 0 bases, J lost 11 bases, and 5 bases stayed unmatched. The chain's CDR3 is CASSLGGDRVAPLHF. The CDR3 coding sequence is TGTGCCAGCAGCTTAGGGGGGGACAGGGTGGCACCCCTCCACTTT.

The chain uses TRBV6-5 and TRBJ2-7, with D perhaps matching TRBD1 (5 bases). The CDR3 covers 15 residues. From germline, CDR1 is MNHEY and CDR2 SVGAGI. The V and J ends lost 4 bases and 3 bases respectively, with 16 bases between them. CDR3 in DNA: TGTGCCAGCAGTTTCCGTCAGGGCAGCCACTACGAGCAGTACTTC. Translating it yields CASSFRQGSHYEQYF.

Here the CDR3 DNA reads TGTGCCAGCAGTTCCGGGACAGGGGGTTCGAACACTGAAGCTTTCTTT. Translated, it gives CASSSGTGGSNTEAFF. J is TRBJ1-1 and V is TRBV11-2; 11 positions match TRBD1. This CDR3 has 16 residues. The V gene's germline CDR1 is SGHAT and CDR2 FQNNGV. The V and J ends lost 6 bases and 1 base, in that order; junction bases with no gene match: 7.

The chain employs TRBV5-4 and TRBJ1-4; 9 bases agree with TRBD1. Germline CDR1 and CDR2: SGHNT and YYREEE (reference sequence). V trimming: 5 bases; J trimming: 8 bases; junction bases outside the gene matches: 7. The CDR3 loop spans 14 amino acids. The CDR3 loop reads CASRIQGAREKLFF. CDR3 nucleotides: TGTGCCAGCAGAATACAGGGGGCGCGAGAAAAACTGTTTTTT.

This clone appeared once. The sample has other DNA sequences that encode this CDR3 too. CDR3 loop: CASSVAVNTEAFF. CDR3 DNA: TGTGCCAGCAGCGTAGCGGTGAACACTGAAGCTTTCTTT. The chain uses TRBV9 and TRBJ1-1; D is uncertain. Germline V gene data show CDR1 as SGDLS and CDR2 as YYNGEE. Trimming cost V 0 bases and J 0 bases, with 3 bases left between them. The CDR3 has 13 amino acids.

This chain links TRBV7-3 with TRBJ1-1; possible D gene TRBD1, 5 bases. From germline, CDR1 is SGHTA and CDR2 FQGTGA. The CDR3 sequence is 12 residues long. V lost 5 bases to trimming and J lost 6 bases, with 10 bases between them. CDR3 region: CASSLGGAEAFF. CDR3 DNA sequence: TGTGCCAGCAGCCTGGGGGGGGCTGAAGCTTTCTTT.

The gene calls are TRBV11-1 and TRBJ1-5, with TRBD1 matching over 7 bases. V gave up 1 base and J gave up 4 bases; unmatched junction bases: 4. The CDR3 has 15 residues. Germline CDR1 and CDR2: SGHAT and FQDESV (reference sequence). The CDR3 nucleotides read TGTGCCAGCAGCTTAGGGACAGGAATGAATCAGCCCCAGCATTTT. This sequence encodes CASSLGTGMNQPQHF. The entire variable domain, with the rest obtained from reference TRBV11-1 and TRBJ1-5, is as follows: EAEVAQSPRYKITEKSQAVAFWCDPISGHATLYWYRQILGQGPELLVQFQDESVVDDSQLPKDRFSAERLKGVDSTLKIQPAELGDSAMYLCASSLGTGMNQPQHFGDGTRLSIL.

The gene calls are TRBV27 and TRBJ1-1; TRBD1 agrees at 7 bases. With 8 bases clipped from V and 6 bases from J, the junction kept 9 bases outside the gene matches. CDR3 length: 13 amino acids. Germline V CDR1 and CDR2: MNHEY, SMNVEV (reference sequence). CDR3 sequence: CASGPGGRAEAFF. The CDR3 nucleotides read TGTGCCAGCGGACCAGGGGGTAGGGCTGAAGCTTTCTTT.

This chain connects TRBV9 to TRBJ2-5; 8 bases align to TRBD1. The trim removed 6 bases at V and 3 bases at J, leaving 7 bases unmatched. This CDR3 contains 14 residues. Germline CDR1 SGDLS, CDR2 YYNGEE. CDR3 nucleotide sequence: TGTGCCAGCACGTACAGGGGGAGGAAAGAGACCCAGTACTTC. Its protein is CASTYRGRKETQYF. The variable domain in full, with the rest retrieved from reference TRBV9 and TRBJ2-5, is DSGVTQTPKHLITATGQRVTLRCSPRSGDLSVYWYQQSLDQGLQFLIQYYNGEERAKGNILERFSAQQFPDLHSELNLSSLELGDSALYFCASTYRGRKETQYFGPGTRLLVL.

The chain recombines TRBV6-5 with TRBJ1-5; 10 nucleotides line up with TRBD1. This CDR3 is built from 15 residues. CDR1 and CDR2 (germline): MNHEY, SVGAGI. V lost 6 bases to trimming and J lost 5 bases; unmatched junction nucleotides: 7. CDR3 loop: CASRGTGDSDQPQHF. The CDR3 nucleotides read TGTGCCAGCAGGGGGACAGGGGATTCCGATCAGCCCCAGCATTTT.

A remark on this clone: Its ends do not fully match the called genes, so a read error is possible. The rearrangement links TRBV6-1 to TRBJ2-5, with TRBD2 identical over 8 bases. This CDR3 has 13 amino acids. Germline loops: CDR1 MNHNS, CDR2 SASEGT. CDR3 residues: CASSEAGAETQYF. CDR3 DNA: TGTGCCAGCAGCGAAGCGGGGGCCGAGACCCAGTACTTC.

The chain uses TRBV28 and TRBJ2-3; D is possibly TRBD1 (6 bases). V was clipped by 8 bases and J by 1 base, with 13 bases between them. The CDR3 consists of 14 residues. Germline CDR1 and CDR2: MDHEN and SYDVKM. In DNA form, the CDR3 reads TGTGCCAGCTGGGGGCGGGTCCGCACAGATACGCAGTATTTT. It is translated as CASWGRVRTDTQYF.

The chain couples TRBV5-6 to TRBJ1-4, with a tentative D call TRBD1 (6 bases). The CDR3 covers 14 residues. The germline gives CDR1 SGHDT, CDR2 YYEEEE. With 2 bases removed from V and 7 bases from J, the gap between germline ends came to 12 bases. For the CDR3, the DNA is TGTGCCAGCAGCTTCGGCAGGGGCGTTGAAAAACTGTTTTTT. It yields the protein CASSFGRGVEKLFF.